Each of the 4 T cell receptor beta chains below was sequenced from the same sample in a study of blood T cell repertoires in COVID-19. Produced via immunoSEQ multiplex PCR; TCRdb's table is partial and in-frame only. The table includes 200,000 to 250,000 clones, around three quarters detected once. The source material was peripheral blood. These receptors were obtained from a woman in her 70s with acute or convalescent COVID-19.

In DNA form, the CDR3 reads TGTGCCAGCAGTTCTAACGAACAGGGATCCTACGAGCAGTACTTC. Amino acids: CASSSNEQGSYEQYF. The gene calls are TRBV28 and TRBJ2-7; weak D call: TRBD1 (6 bases). CDR1 and CDR2 from the germline V gene are MDHEN and SYDVKM. Deletions cut 4 bases from V and 1 base from J, with 14 bases between. This CDR3 is 15 amino acids long.

This rearrangement joins TRBV18 to TRBJ2-2; D gene ambiguous. Germline V CDR1 and CDR2: KGHSH, LQKENI. With 3 bases removed from V and 0 bases from J, the gap between germline ends came to 11 bases. The CDR3 is 16 amino acids. This chain's CDR3 is CASSPQTSTNTGELFF. The CDR3 nucleotides read TGTGCCAGCTCACCCCAGACTTCCACGAACACCGGGGAGCTGTTTTTT. Supplemented by reference TRBV18 and TRBJ2-2, the full variable domain reads NAGVMQNPRHLVRRRGQEARLRCSPMKGHSHVYWYRQLPEEGLKFMVYLQKENIIDESGMPKERFSAEFPKEGPSILRIQQVVRGDSAAYFCASSPQTSTNTGELFFGEGSRLTVL.

CDR3 region: CASSQDRGSGVYNEQFF. CDR3 in DNA: TGCGCCAGCAGCCAAGATCGGGGTAGCGGGGTATACAATGAGCAGTTCTTC. The genes are TRBV4-1 and TRBJ2-1; 8 positions agree with TRBD2. This CDR3 comprises 17 residues. Germline CDR1 reads MGHRA; CDR2 reads YSYEKL. V lost 0 bases, J lost 4 bases, and 8 bases stayed unmatched.

The table lists this clone with a few counts. This chain connects TRBV7-9 to TRBJ2-2; TRBD2 matches at 9 bases. The germline V gene has CDR1 SEHNR and CDR2 FQNEAQ (reference sequence). With V trimmed by 1 base and J by 6 bases, 3 bases remained unmatched. CDR3 length equals 15 residues. The CDR3 nucleotides are TGTGCCAGCAGCTTAGACGTAGCGGGAGCCGGGGAGCTGTTTTTT. It codes for CASSLDVAGAGELFF.